The next 26 T cell receptor beta chains were all read from a single sample in a study of blood T cell repertoires in COVID-19. Measured with immunoSEQ multiplex PCR; TCRdb has only the in-frame clones, and not every one. This sample has some 140,000 clones, with about 90% found just once. The material sequenced was peripheral blood. The receptor source for this set is a man aged 45-65 years with acute or convalescent COVID-19.

The chain carries TRBV19 and TRBJ1-5, with 8 bases that match TRBD1. V was clipped by 9 bases and J by 6 bases; unmatched bases: 4. The CDR3 totals 12 residues. Germline assignment: CDR1 LNHDA and CDR2 SQIVND (reference sequence). The CDR3 here is CASRTGSQPQHF. For the CDR3, the DNA is TGTGCCAGCAGGACAGGGAGTCAGCCCCAGCATTTT.

The chain couples TRBV19 to TRBJ2-6; TRBD1 matches 8 bases. V shed 4 bases and J 2 bases; nucleotides not matched to a gene: 4. The CDR3 is 16 amino acids. CDR1 is LNHDA, CDR2 SQIVND, per germline (reference sequence). CDR3 protein: CASSTQQGAGANVLTF. Written as DNA, the CDR3 is TGTGCCAGTAGTACTCAACAGGGGGCTGGGGCCAACGTCCTGACTTTC.

The rearrangement links TRBV7-2 to TRBJ2-7; 9 bases are shared with TRBD2. The CDR3 length is 15 residues. From germline, CDR1 is SGHTA and CDR2 FQGNSA. Trimming cost V 3 bases and J 6 bases; bases outside gene matches: 9. The CDR3 bases are TGTGCCAGCAGCTTTAGCGGGGGCCCCGGGTCCGAGCAGTACGTC. This sequence encodes CASSFSGGPGSEQYV.

The chain carries TRBV4-2 and TRBJ2-5; the match to TRBD1 covers 8 bases. CDR1 is LGHNA, CDR2 YNFKEQ, per germline. With 0 bases clipped from V and 6 bases from J, the junction kept 9 bases outside the gene matches. The CDR3 totals 16 residues. CDR3 in DNA: TGTGCCAGCAGCCAAGAGAGGCAGGGGGCCACTCAGACCCAGTACTTC. Amino acids: CASSQERQGATQTQYF.

The chain carries TRBV3-1 (or the pseudogene TRBV3-2) and TRBJ1-2, with D unclear. Per germline, CDR1 LGHDT and CDR2 YNNKEL (reference sequence). The CDR3 covers 14 residues. V lost 1 base and J lost 4, with 10 bases in between. The CDR3 DNA is TGTGCCAGCAGCCAAGTCCCGGGTCCCTATGGCTACACCTTC. It encodes CASSQVPGPYGYTF.

The chain combines TRBV9 with TRBJ2-7; D is perhaps TRBD2 (6 bases). V was shortened by 1 base and J by 5 bases, with 13 bases between the two germline ends. This CDR3 region has 14 residues. Germline V gene lookup returns CDR1 SGDLS and CDR2 YYNGEE. The CDR3 DNA follows: TGTGCCAGCAGCGTAAGCGGGCGCGTCCACGAGCAGTACTTC. Translation gives CASSVSGRVHEQYF.

This sequence joins TRBV7-9 and TRBJ2-6; 7 bases are a match to TRBD1. There are 17 residues in the CDR3. J was trimmed by 2 bases and V by 5 bases; bases with no gene match: 9. CDR1 is SEHNR, CDR2 FQNEAQ, per germline (reference sequence). The CDR3 bases are TGTGCCAGCAGCCCTCCAAGAACAGGGGCTGGGGCCAACGTCCTGACTTTC. Translating it yields CASSPPRTGAGANVLTF.

J is TRBJ2-1 and V is TRBV7-9, with D uncertain. The V end was cut by 8 bases, the J end by 12 bases, with 20 bases between. Germline assignment: CDR1 SEHNR and CDR2 FQNEAQ (reference sequence). This CDR3 contains 13 residues. CDR3 in amino acids: CASSPMEPFGQFF. The CDR3 DNA is TGTGCCAGCTCCCCGATGGAGCCCTTTGGGCAGTTCTTC.

The chain links TRBV28 to TRBJ1-5; 7 bases match TRBD1. After removal of 8 bases from V and 4 bases from J, the junction contained 5 bases not matched to a gene. The CDR3 has 13 amino acids. The germline gives CDR1 MDHEN, CDR2 SYDVKM. The CDR3, as DNA: TGTGCCAGCGAAGACAGGGTTAATCAGCCCCAGCATTTT. This gives the protein CASEDRVNQPQHF.

This clone was seen a single time. The sample has other DNA sequences that encode this CDR3 too. The chain employs TRBV12-3 or TRBV12-4 and TRBJ1-1; 7 nucleotides match TRBD1. V gave up 2 bases and J gave up 5 bases; unmatched junction bases: 2. The length of the CDR3 is 13 residues. The DNA for the CDR3 is TGTGCCAGCAGTTTAAAGGGGGCAACTGAAGCTTTCTTT. Translated, it gives CASSLKGATEAFF.

The J gene is TRBJ2-3, the V gene TRBV7-3; weak D call: TRBD1 (6 bases). Trimming left V 4 bases short and J 0 bases short, with 20 bases between. The germline V gene encodes CDR1 SGHTA and CDR2 FQGTGA. This CDR3 has 18 amino acids. CDR3 in DNA: TGTGCCAGCAGCTCTCCGTTGAATGGACAGACTAGCACAGATACGCAGTATTTT. It yields the protein CASSSPLNGQTSTDTQYF.

This CDR3 is CASSHRGQSLYEQYV. For the CDR3, the DNA is TGCGCCAGCAGTCATCGAGGACAGAGCCTATACGAGCAGTACGTC. The chain joins TRBV23-1 to TRBJ2-7; TRBD1 is a possible D gene (6 bases). TRBV23-1 is labeled an ORF, and its function is uncertain. Trimming stripped 3 bases from V and 4 bases from J, with 16 bases between. CDR3 length: 15 residues.

This clone was seen once. The CDR3 is CASSRRQVNEQFF. The CDR3 DNA follows: TGCGCCAGCAGCCGAAGACAGGTCAATGAGCAGTTCTTC. The V gene is TRBV4-1, the J gene TRBJ2-1; D perhaps matches TRBD1 (6 bases). The length of the CDR3 is 13 residues. Germline V gives CDR1 MGHRA, CDR2 YSYEKL. V lost 4 bases and J 6 bases, leaving 10 bases between the germline ends.

The chain uses TRBV11-2 and TRBJ1-6; maybe TRBD1 (5 bases). This CDR3 contains 14 residues. V was clipped by 4 bases and J by 8 bases, with 12 bases between them. Germline-derived CDR1 and CDR2 are SGHAT and FQNNGV. CDR3 region: CASSSGGNHSPLHF. The CDR3 bases are TGTGCCAGCAGCTCCGGGGGTAACCATTCACCCCTCCACTTT.

The chain combines TRBV18 with TRBJ2-5, with unresolved D. Germline CDR1 is KGHSH and CDR2 is LQKENI. V dropped 1 base and J dropped 1 base, with 10 bases sitting between them. CDR3 length equals 15 residues. The CDR3 is CASSPRGSSQETQYF. The CDR3, as DNA: TGTGCCAGCTCACCACGAGGCAGCAGCCAAGAGACCCAGTACTTC.

This chain joins TRBV27 and TRBJ1-6, with D perhaps matching TRBD1 (5 bases). The CDR3 consists of 13 residues. V lost 10 bases and J 5 bases, leaving 12 bases between the germline ends. Germline V gene sequence: CDR1 MNHEY, CDR2 SMNVEV (reference sequence). The CDR3 sequence is CATAGGNNSPLHF. DNA of the CDR3: TGTGCCACCGCGGGGGGGAATAATTCACCCCTCCACTTT.

In its sample, this clone was seen once. The chain couples TRBV30 to TRBJ2-1; 12 bases match TRBD2. There are 16 residues in the CDR3. The V and J ends lost 4 bases and 6 bases, in that order; junction bases with no gene match: 10. Per the germline V gene, CDR1 is GTSNPN and CDR2 is SVGIG (reference sequence). CDR3 amino acids: CAWKRLAGGPGNEQFF. The CDR3 coding sequence is TGTGCCTGGAAGAGGCTAGCGGGAGGGCCGGGCAATGAGCAGTTCTTC.

The CDR3 DNA sequence: TGCGCCAGCAGCTTCCATAGCGGGGCCTCCTACAATGAGCAGTTCTTC. Translated: CASSFHSGASYNEQFF. The chain couples TRBV5-1 to TRBJ2-1; 8 bases match TRBD2. This CDR3 contains 16 residues. The V segment lost 2 bases and the J segment 0 bases; nucleotides outside the gene matches: 4. Germline V gives CDR1 SGHRS, CDR2 YFSETQ. Complete variable domain (other parts from reference TRBV5-1 and TRBJ2-1): KAGVTQTPRYLIKTRGQQVTLSCSPISGHRSVSWYQQTPGQGLQFLFEYFSETQRNKGNFPGRFSGRQFSNSRSEMNVSTLELGDSALYLCASSFHSGASYNEQFFGPGTRLTVL.

V gene TRBV20-1 combines with J gene TRBJ1-1; 7 nucleotides match TRBD1. The CDR3 sequence is 15 residues long. V lost 3 bases and J lost 4; bases outside the gene matches: 11. The germline gives CDR1 DFQATT, CDR2 SNEGSKA (reference sequence). The CDR3 DNA reads as TGCAGTGCTAGTAGGATGAGGGGGCCGGCCACTGAAGCTTTCTTT. As protein: CSASRMRGPATEAFF.

The rearrangement links TRBV15 to TRBJ2-5, with D perhaps matching TRBD1 (6 bases). CDR1 LNHNV and CDR2 YYDKDF come from the germline V gene (reference sequence). The CDR3 has 15 amino acids. The germline V and J ends were trimmed by 0 bases and 4 bases, with 12 bases remaining between them. CDR3 DNA sequence: TGTGCCACCAGCAGAGATGTGACAGGAGGAGAGACCCAGTACTTC. It codes for CATSRDVTGGETQYF.

This chain joins TRBV27 and TRBJ2-1; 7 bases line up with TRBD1. V dropped 6 bases and J dropped 8; count of bases not matched to a gene: 7. The germline CDR1 and CDR2 sequences are MNHEY and SMNVEV (reference sequence). This CDR3 has 13 residues. DNA of the CDR3: TGTGCCAGCAGCCCCAACAGGGGACATGAGCAGTTCTTC. This encodes CASSPNRGHEQFF.

The gene calls are TRBV27 and TRBJ1-6; D might be TRBD1 (5 bases). Germline loops: CDR1 MNHEY, CDR2 SMNVEV (reference sequence). Trimming took 6 bases from V and 14 from J, leaving 20 bases between them. The CDR3 runs to 14 residues. This CDR3 reads CASSSGTNGYSLHF. The CDR3 coding sequence is TGTGCCAGCAGCTCCGGGACTAACGGATACTCCCTCCACTTT.

The chain joins TRBV2 to TRBJ1-1; D is ambiguous. V lost 3 bases to trimming and J lost 4 bases, with 9 bases between them. Germline-derived CDR1 and CDR2 are SNHLY and FYNNEI. The CDR3 sequence is 13 residues long. In nucleotides, the CDR3 is TGTGCCAGCAGTGATGGGAGGGCCACTGAAGCTTTCTTT. This sequence encodes CASSDGRATEAFF.

The chain carries TRBV7-9 and TRBJ2-2; maybe TRBD2 (6 bases). Germline V gives CDR1 SEHNR, CDR2 FQNEAQ (reference sequence). The CDR3 runs 16 residues. Trimming removed 3 bases at V and 0 bases at J, with 11 bases between. The CDR3, as DNA: TGTGCCAGCAGCTTTTACGGGGGATCGAACACCGGGGAGCTGTTTTTT. Protein sequence: CASSFYGGSNTGELFF.

V and J are TRBV29-1 and TRBJ2-1; D is uncertain. This CDR3 spans 12 amino acids. V lost 6 bases and J lost 8, with 14 bases in between. The germline gives CDR1 SQVTM, CDR2 ANQGSEA. CDR3 sequence (DNA): TGCAGCGTCTTATTCGACTTCGATGAGCAGTTCTTC. Its translation: CSVLFDFDEQFF.

The J gene is TRBJ1-2, the V gene TRBV20-1; D perhaps matches TRBD1 (5 bases). V lost 3 bases to trimming and J lost 4 bases, with 15 bases between them. Germline CDR1 and CDR2: DFQATT and SNEGSKA (reference sequence). This CDR3 comprises 14 residues. For the CDR3, the DNA is TGCAGTGCTAGTTGGGGGGAAAAGGGCTATGGCTACACCTTC. Protein sequence: CSASWGEKGYGYTF.